This T cell receptor (beta chain) stems from a study of shared T cell receptors in the human thymus. Trimming cost V 4 bases and J 2 bases, with 13 bases left between them. CDR1 is MGHRA and CDR2 is YSYEKL in the germline V gene. This CDR3 region has 15 residues. Sequencing was performed with immunoSEQ multiplex PCR; in TCRdb, only in-frame clones are kept and a portion is missing. The data contain 500,000 to 850,000 clones, more than 70% of them seen just once; the ten biggest clones take up roughly 0.0089%. These data were likewise used in another study, on human thymus T cells.

The receptor was derived from a boy younger than two with a congenital heart defect. This chain links TRBV4-1 with TRBJ2-3; no definite D call. The sequencing sample was made of thymocytes. CDR3 region: CASSLSPLVTDTQYF. The CDR3 region has the DNA TGCGCCAGCAGCCTATCGCCGTTAGTCACAGATACGCAGTATTTT.